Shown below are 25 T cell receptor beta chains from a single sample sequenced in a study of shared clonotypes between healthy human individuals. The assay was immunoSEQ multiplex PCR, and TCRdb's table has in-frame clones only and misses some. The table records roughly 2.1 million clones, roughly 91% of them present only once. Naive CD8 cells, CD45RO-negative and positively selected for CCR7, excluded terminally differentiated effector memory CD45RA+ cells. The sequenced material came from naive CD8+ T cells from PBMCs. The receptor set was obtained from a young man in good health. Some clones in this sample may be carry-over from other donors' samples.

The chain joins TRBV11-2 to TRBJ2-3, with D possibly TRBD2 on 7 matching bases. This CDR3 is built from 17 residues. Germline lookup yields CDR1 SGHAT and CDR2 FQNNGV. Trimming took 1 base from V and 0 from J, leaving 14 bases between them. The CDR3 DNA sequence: TGTGCCAGCAGCTTAGTTGCAGGGGACTATAGCACAGATACGCAGTATTTT. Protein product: CASSLVAGDYSTDTQYF. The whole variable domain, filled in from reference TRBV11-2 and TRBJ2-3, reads EAGVAQSPRYKIIEKRQSVAFWCNPISGHATLYWYQQILGQGPKLLIQFQNNGVVDDSQLPKDRFSAERLKGVDSTLKIQPAKLEDSAVYLCASSLVAGDYSTDTQYFGPGTRLTVL.

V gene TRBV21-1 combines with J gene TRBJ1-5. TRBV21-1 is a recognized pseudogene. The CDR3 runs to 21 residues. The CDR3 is CASSKMGLRDSVRDSNQPQHF. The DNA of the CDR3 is TGTGCCAGCAGCAAAATGGGTTTACGGGACTCAGTTCGGGATAGCAATCAGCCCCAGCATTTT.

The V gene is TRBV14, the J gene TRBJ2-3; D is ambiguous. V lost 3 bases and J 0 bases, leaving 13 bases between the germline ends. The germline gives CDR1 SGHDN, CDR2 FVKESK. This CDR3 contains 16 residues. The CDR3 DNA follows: TGTGCCAGCAGCCATTTAAGGCTGGATAGCACAGATACGCAGTATTTT. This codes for CASSHLRLDSTDTQYF.

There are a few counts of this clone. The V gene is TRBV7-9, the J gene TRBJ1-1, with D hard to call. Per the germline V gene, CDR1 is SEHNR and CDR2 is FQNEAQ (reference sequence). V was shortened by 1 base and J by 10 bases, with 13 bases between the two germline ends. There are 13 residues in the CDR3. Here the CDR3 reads CASSLGLEGGAFF. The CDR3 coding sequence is TGTGCCAGCAGCTTAGGGTTGGAGGGAGGAGCTTTCTTT.

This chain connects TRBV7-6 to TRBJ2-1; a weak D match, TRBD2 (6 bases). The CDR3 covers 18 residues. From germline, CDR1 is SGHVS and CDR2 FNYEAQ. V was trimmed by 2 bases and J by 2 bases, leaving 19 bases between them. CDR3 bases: TGTGCCAGCAGCTTACTTGACGGGCGGGAATTAACCTACAATGAGCAGTTCTTC. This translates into CASSLLDGRELTYNEQFF.

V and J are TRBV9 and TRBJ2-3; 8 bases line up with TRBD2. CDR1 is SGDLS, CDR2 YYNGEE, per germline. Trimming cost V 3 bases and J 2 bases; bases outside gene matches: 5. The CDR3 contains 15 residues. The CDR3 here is CASSEISGNTDTQYF. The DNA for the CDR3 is TGTGCCAGCAGCGAGATTAGCGGGAACACAGATACGCAGTATTTT. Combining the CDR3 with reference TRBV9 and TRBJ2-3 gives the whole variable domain DSGVTQTPKHLITATGQRVTLRCSPRSGDLSVYWYQQSLDQGLQFLIQYYNGEERAKGNILERFSAQQFPDLHSELNLSSLELGDSALYFCASSEISGNTDTQYFGPGTRLTVL.

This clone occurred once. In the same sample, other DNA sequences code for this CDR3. Written as DNA, the CDR3 is TGTGCCAGCAGTTACGGGGACTCCTCATACAATGAGCAGTTCTTC. This gives the protein CASSYGDSSYNEQFF. This rearrangement joins TRBV6-5 to TRBJ2-1; possible D gene TRBD2, 6 bases. CDR1 and CDR2 from the germline V gene are MNHEY and SVGAGI. The CDR3 contains 15 residues. V was shortened by 2 bases and J by 4 bases, with 12 bases between the two germline ends.

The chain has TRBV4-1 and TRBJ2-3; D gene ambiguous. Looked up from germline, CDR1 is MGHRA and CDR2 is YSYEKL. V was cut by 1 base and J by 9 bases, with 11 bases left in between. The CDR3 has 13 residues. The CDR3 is CASSQGRLETQYF. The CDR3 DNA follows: TGCGCCAGCAGCCAAGGGCGACTGGAGACGCAGTATTTT.

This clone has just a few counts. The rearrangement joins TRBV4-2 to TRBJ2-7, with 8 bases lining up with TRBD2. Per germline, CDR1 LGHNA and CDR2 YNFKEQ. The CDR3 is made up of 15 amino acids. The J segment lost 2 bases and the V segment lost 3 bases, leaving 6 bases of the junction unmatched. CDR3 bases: TGTGCCAGCAGCCAGTCAGCGGGAGACACCTACGAGCAGTACTTC. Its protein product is CASSQSAGDTYEQYF.

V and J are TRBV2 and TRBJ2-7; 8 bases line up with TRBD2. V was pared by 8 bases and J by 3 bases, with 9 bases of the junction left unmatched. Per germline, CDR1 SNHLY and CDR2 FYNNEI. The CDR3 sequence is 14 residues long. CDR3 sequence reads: CASAGGGTYYEQYF. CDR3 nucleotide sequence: TGTGCCAGCGCGGGGGGCGGGACCTACTACGAGCAGTACTTC.

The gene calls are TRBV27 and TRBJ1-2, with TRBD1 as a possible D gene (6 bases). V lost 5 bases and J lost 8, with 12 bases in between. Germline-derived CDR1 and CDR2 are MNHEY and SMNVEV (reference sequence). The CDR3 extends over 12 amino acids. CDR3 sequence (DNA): TGTGCCAGCAGTCTGGACAGACTCGGCTACACCTTC. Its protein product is CASSLDRLGYTF.

CDR3 amino acids: CASGDFRDYEQYF. The CDR3 bases are TGTGCCAGCGGGGACTTCCGCGATTACGAGCAGTACTTC. The chain has TRBV28 and TRBJ2-7; perhaps TRBD2 as D (6 bases). The ends were cut back, 8 bases at V and 4 bases at J, with 15 bases in the middle. The CDR3 sequence is 13 residues long. CDR1 and CDR2 (germline): MDHEN, SYDVKM.

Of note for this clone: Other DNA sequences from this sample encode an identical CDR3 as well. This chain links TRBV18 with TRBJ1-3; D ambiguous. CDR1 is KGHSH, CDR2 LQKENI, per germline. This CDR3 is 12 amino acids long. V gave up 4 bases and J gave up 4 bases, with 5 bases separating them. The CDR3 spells CASSQPGNTIYF. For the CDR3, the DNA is TGTGCCAGCTCACAACCAGGAAACACCATATATTTT.

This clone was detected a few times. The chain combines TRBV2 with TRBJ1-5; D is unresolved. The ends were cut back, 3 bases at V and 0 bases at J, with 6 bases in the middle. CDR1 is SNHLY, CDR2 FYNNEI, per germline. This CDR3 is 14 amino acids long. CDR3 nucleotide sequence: TGTGCCAGCAGTGAGAGGTATAGCAATCAGCCCCAGCATTTT. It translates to CASSERYSNQPQHF.

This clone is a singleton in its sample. For the CDR3, the DNA is TGTGCCAGCAGCTTGGCAGGGGGGGGCGGCACTGAAGCTTTCTTT. Protein product: CASSLAGGGGTEAFF. The rearrangement uses TRBV7-8 and TRBJ1-1, with 7 bases fitting TRBD1. In germline, CDR1 is SGHVS, CDR2 FQNEAQ. CDR3 length: 15 residues. J gave up 4 bases and V 3 bases, and 8 bases lay outside the gene matches.

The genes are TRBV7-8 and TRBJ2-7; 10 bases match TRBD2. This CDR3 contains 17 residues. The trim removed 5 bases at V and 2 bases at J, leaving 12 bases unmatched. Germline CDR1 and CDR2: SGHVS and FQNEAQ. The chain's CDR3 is CASSNILAGDFAYEQYF. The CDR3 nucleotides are TGTGCCAGCAGCAACATTCTAGCGGGAGATTTCGCCTACGAGCAGTACTTC.

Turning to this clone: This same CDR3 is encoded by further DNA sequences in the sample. The CDR3 reads CASSLRGNTIYF. The DNA of the CDR3 is TGTGCCAGCAGTTTGCGTGGAAACACCATATATTTT. This rearrangement joins TRBV28 to TRBJ1-3; no firm D call. The V and J ends lost 3 bases and 3 bases respectively, with 3 bases between them. Germline CDR1 is MDHEN and CDR2 is SYDVKM. CDR3 length equals 12 residues. Full variable domain (outside the CDR3, taken from reference TRBV28 and TRBJ1-3): DVKVTQSSRYLVKRTGEKVFLECVQDMDHENMFWYRQDPGLGLRLIYFSYDVKMKEKGDIPEGYSVSREKKERFSLILESASTNQTSMYLCASSLRGNTIYFGEGSWLTVV.

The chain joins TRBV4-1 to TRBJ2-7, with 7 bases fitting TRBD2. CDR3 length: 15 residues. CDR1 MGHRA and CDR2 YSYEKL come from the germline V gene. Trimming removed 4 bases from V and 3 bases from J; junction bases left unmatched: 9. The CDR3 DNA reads TGCGCCAGCAGCCTCTATCGGGGGGAAAGCTACGAGCAGTACTTC. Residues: CASSLYRGESYEQYF.

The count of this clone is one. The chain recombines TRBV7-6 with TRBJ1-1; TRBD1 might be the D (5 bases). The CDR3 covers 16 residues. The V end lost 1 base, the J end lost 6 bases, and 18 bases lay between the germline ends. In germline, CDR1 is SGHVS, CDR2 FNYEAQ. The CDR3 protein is CASSLGVVGRDAEAFF. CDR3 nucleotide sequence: TGTGCCAGCAGCTTAGGGGTTGTGGGGCGGGACGCTGAAGCTTTCTTT.

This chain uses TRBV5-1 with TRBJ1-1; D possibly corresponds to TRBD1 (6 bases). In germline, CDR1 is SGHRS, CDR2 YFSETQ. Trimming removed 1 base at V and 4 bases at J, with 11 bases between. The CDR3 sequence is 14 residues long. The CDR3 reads CASSLMTGGTEAFF. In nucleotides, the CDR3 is TGCGCCAGCAGCTTGATGACAGGCGGCACTGAAGCTTTCTTT.

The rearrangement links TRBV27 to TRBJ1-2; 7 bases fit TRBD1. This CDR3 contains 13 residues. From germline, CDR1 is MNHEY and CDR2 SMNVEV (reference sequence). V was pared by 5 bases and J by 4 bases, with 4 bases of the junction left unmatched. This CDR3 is CASSPGQSYGYTF. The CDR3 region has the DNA TGTGCCAGCAGTCCGGGACAGAGCTATGGCTACACCTTC.

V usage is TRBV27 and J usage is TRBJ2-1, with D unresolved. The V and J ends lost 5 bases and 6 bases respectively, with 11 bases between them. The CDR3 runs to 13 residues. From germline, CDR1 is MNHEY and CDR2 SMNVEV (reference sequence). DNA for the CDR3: TGTGCCAGCAGTCCGACCCATTCCAATGAGCAGTTCTTC. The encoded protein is CASSPTHSNEQFF.

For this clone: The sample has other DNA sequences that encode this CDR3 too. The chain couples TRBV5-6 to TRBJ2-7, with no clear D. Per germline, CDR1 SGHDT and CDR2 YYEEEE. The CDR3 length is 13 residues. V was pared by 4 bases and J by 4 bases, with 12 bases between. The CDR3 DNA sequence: TGTGCCAGCAGCCTCGGTGGTCTGTACGAGCAGTACTTC. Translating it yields CASSLGGLYEQYF.

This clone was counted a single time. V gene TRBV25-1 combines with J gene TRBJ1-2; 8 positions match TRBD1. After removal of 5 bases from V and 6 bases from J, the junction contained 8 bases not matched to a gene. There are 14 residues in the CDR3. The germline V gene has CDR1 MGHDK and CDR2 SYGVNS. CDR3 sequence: CASSQGAVPNGYTF. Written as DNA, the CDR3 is TGTGCCAGCAGTCAGGGGGCGGTTCCAAATGGCTACACCTTC.

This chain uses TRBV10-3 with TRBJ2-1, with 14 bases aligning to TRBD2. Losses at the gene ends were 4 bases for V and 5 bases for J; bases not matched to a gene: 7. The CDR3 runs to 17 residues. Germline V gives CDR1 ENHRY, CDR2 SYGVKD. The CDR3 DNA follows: TGTGCCATCAGTGGGACTAGCGGGAGGCCCATCAACAATGAGCAGTTCTTC. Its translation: CAISGTSGRPINNEQFF.